The present TCR beta chain was sequenced within a study of identical twins. Study-wide points: Fewer insertions marked abundant cord blood beta clonotypes; young adult naive trended weakly, memory not at all. Not following the same donors, the study drew its conclusions from cross-sectional statistical analysis.

The V gene's germline CDR1 is SGDLS and CDR2 YYNGEE. The CDR3 extends over 14 amino acids. V gave up 3 bases and J gave up 1 base; unmatched junction bases: 3. Each CDR3 protein is one row after TCRdb ran MiXCR on the 5' RACE reads. This table holds some 710,000 distinct CDR3 sequences, 6.1% found once. This clonotype showed up many times. Its antigen is not known. The sequenced sample consisted of naive T cells sorted from blood. The clonotype originates from a man younger than 30 in good health. The chain links TRBV9 to TRBJ2-5, with 7 bases that match TRBD1. The CDR3 loop reads CASSARQGQETQYF. The CDR3 DNA is TGTGCCAGCAGCGCCAGACAGGGCCAAGAGACCCAGTACTTC.